The present T cell receptor beta chain was sequenced within a study of blood T cell repertoires in COVID-19. Looking at the study overall: Sources were T cells, B-cell-depleted T cells, or PBMCs; the material itself was cDNA or gDNA.

Clones were read by immunoSEQ multiplex PCR, and TCRdb kept only the in-frame ones, dropping some. The table has a few hundred thousand clones, more than 75% seen once. The germline CDR1 and CDR2 sequences are SGHRS and YFSETQ. This CDR3 is built from 15 residues. V was clipped by 6 bases and J by 0 bases; unmatched bases: 5. The clonotype was recovered from a woman aged 40-49 years with acute COVID-19. The sample consisted of PBMCs or T cells enriched from blood (not recorded which). The gene calls are TRBV5-1 and TRBJ1-4; the match to TRBD1 covers 7 bases. CDR3 DNA sequence: TGCGCCAGCAAGGAGGGACAGACAACTAATGAAAAACTGTTTTTT. Translating gives CASKEGQTTNEKLFF.